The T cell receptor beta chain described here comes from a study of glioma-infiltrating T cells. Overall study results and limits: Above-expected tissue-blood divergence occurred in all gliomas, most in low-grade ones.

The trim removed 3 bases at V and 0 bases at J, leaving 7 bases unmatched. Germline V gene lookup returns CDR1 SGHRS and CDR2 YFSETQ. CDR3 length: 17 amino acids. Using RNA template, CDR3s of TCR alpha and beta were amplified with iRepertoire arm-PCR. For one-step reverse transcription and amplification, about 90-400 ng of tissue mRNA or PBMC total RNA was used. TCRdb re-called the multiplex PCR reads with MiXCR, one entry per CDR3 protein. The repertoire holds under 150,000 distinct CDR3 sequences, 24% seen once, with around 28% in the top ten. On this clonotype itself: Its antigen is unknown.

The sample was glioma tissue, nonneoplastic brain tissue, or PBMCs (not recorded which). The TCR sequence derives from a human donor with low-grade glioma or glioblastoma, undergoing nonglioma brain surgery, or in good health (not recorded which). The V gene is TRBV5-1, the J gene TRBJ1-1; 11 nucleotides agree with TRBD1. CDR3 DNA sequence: TGCGCCAGCAGCTCCGGGACAGGGGGTACTTTGAACACTGAAGCTTTCTTT. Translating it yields CASSSGTGGTLNTEAFF.